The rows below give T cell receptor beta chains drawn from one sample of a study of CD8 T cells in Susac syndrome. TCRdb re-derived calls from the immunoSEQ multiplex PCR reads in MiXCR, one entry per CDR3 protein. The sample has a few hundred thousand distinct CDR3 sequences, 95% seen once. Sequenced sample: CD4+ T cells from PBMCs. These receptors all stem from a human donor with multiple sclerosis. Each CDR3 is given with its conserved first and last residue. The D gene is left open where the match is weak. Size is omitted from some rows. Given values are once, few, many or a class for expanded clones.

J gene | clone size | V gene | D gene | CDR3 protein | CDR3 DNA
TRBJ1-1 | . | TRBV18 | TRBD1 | CASSPPRGPLNTEAFF | TGTGCCAGCTCACCACCGAGGGGGCCGTTGAACACTGAAGCTTTCTTT
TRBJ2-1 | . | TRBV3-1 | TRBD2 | CASSQSGGSNEQFF | TGTGCCAGCAGCCAGAGCGGGGGGAGTAATGAGCAGTTCTTC
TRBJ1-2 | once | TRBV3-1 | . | CASSQAAGSGYTF | TGTGCCAGCAGCCAAGCGGCGGGAAGCGGCTACACCTTC
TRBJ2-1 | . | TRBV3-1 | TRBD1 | CASSARDRVANEQFF | TGTGCCAGCAGCGCCCGGGACAGGGTCGCCAATGAGCAGTTCTTC
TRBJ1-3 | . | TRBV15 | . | CATSRDLSSGGTIYF | TGTGCCACCAGCAGAGATTTATCATCTGGGGGCACCATATATTTT
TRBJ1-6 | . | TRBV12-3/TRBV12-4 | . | CASSPPGDSPLHF | TGTGCCAGCAGCCCACCAGGGGATTCACCCCTCCACTTT
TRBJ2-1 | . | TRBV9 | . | CASSSLGAEQFF | TGTGCCAGCAGCTCCTTGGGGGCGGAGCAGTTCTTC
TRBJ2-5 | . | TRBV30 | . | CALDVGVILDGETQYF | TGTGCCTTGGACGTCGGAGTGATATTGGACGGAGAGACCCAGTACTTC
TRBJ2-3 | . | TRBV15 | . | CATSRDQGGDTQYF | TGTGCCACCAGCAGAGATCAGGGGGGAGATACGCAGTATTTT
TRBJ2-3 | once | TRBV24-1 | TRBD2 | CATSDPSGGADTQYF | TGTGCCACCAGTGATCCTAGCGGGGGTGCAGATACGCAGTATTTT
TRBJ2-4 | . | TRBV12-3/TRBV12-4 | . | CASSSTDSRLAKNIQYF | TGTGCCAGCAGTTCGACGGACAGTAGGCTAGCCAAAAACATTCAGTACTTC
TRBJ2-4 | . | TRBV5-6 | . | CASSLIRGDIQYF | TGTGCCAGCAGCTTAATTAGAGGGGACATTCAGTACTTC
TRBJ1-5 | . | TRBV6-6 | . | CASRLLSGPQHF | TGTGCCAGCAGACTCCTTTCCGGGCCCCAGCATTTT
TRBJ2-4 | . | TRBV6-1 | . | CASSELGGGYIQYF | TGTGCCAGCAGTGAACTGGGGGGAGGATACATTCAGTACTTC
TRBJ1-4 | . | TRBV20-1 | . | CSARGFPGEKLFF | TGCAGTGCTAGAGGGTTTCCGGGTGAAAAACTGTTTTTT
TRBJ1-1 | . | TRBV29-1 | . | CRTSGLKRNTEAFF | TGCAGGACCTCGGGACTGAAGAGAAACACTGAAGCTTTCTTT
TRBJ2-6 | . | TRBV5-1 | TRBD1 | CASSFRDRGPWGANVLTF | TGCGCCAGCAGCTTCCGGGACAGGGGTCCGTGGGGGGCCAACGTCCTGACTTTC
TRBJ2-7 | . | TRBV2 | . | CASRIYYEQYF | TGTGCCAGCAGGATATACTACGAGCAGTACTTC
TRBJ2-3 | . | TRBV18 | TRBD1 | CASSPGLTGTGGSDTQYF | TGTGCCAGCTCACCGGGTCTTACCGGGACAGGGGGCTCGGATACGCAGTATTTT
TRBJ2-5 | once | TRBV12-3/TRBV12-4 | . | CASSLGDRGETQYF | TGTGCCAGCAGTTTAGGGGACCGAGGGGAGACCCAGTACTTC
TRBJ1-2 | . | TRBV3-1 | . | CASSQDLARVGGYTF | TGTGCCAGCAGCCAAGATCTGGCCAGGGTGGGCGGCTACACCTTC
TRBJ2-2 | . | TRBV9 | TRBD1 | CASSVPSGQGTGELFF | TGTGCCAGCAGCGTACCCTCGGGACAGGGCACCGGGGAGCTGTTTTTT
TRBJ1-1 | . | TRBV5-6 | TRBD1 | CASRLGQAGTEAFF | TGTGCCAGCAGATTGGGACAGGCGGGCACTGAAGCTTTCTTT
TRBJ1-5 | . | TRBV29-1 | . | CSVEAGSNQPQHF | TGCAGCGTTGAGGCAGGTAGCAATCAGCCCCAGCATTTT
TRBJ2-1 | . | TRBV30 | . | CAWRKGTLDEQFF | TGTGCCTGGAGGAAAGGGACTTTGGATGAGCAGTTCTTC
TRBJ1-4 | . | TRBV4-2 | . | CASSQGRSRGTNEKLFF | TGTGCCAGCAGCCAGGGCCGGAGCCGGGGAACTAATGAAAAACTGTTTTTT
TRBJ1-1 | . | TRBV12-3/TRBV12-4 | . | CASSRMPGNTEAFF | TGTGCCAGCAGCCGCATGCCAGGCAACACTGAAGCTTTCTTT
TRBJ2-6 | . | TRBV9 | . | CASSGPHRVFSGANVLTF | TGTGCCAGCAGCGGTCCACACCGGGTGTTCTCTGGGGCCAACGTCCTGACTTTC
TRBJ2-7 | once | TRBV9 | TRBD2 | CASSVGQRGGEQYF | TGTGCCAGCAGCGTAGGTCAGCGGGGCGGTGAGCAGTACTTC
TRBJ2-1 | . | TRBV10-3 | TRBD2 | CATSSGTVHEQFF | TGTGCCACTTCAAGCGGGACTGTCCATGAGCAGTTCTTC
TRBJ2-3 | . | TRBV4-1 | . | CASSQEDRYTDTQYF | TGCGCCAGCAGCCAAGAGGACCGTTACACAGATACGCAGTATTTT
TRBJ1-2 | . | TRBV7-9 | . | CASSLGRGNNYGYTF | TGTGCCAGCAGCTTAGGTCGGGGAAACAACTATGGCTACACCTTC
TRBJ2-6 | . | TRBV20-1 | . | CSARGSGAGANVLTF | TGCAGTGCTAGAGGCTCCGGGGCTGGGGCCAACGTCCTGACTTTC